One and the same sample provided the 6 T cell receptor beta chains below, sequenced in a study of CD8+ T cells in alopecia areata. RNA extraction and reverse transcription yielded cDNA as sequencing template. Data came from immunoSEQ multiplex PCR; TCRdb stores just in-frame clones and leaves some out. The sample contains more than 95,000 clones, more than 35% of which appear only once. Sequencing was performed on CD4+ T cells sorted from blood. These receptors were taken from a human donor with alopecia areata.

The rearrangement links TRBV29-1 to TRBJ2-3; no definite D call. The CDR3 is 14 residues long. CDR1 SQVTM and CDR2 ANQGSEA come from the germline V gene. V lost 5 bases, J lost 0 bases, and 12 bases lay in between. CDR3 loop: CSVLPRRSTDTQYF. The CDR3 DNA reads as TGCAGCGTTTTGCCACGTCGAAGCACAGATACGCAGTATTTT.

The chain couples TRBV11-2 to TRBJ2-1, with D tentatively TRBD1 or TRBD2 (6 bases each). The CDR3 extends over 12 amino acids. Trimming stripped 7 bases from V and 5 bases from J, with 9 bases between. The germline CDR1 and CDR2 sequences are SGHAT and FQNNGV. CDR3 coding DNA: TGTGCCAGCAACGGGGGCCACAATGAGCAGTTCTTC. Encoded protein: CASNGGHNEQFF.

This rearrangement joins TRBV30 to TRBJ1-3; 7 bases line up with TRBD1. With 5 bases clipped from V and 7 bases from J, the junction kept 8 bases outside the gene matches. This CDR3 has 13 amino acids. Germline-derived CDR1 and CDR2 are GTSNPN and SVGIG (reference sequence). CDR3 amino acids: CAWCPGQKNTIYF. In DNA form, the CDR3 reads TGTGCCTGGTGCCCGGGACAGAAGAACACCATATATTTT.

The rearrangement links TRBV9 to TRBJ2-5; 7 positions agree with TRBD1. Trimming took 0 bases from V and 0 from J; bases not matched to a gene: 5. Germline V gives CDR1 SGDLS, CDR2 YYNGEE. CDR3 size: 16 residues. The CDR3, as DNA: TGTGCCAGCAGCGTAGGGGGACAGATGTACCAAGAGACCCAGTACTTC. It specifies CASSVGGQMYQETQYF.

In its sample, this clone was seen a few times. The CDR3 region is CAWSVMSGLAERGDTQYF. The CDR3, as DNA: TGTGCCTGGAGTGTAATGTCGGGACTAGCGGAAAGAGGAGATACGCAGTATTTT. The chain uses TRBV30 and TRBJ2-3; 11 nucleotides align to TRBD2. The CDR3 is 18 amino acids. With 0 bases clipped from V and 5 bases from J, the junction kept 13 bases outside the gene matches. The germline V gene has CDR1 GTSNPN and CDR2 SVGIG (reference sequence).

This clone has only a few counts. V is TRBV5-8 and J is TRBJ2-5, with D unclear. The germline V and J ends were trimmed by 0 bases and 2 bases, with 14 bases remaining between them. This CDR3 region has 16 residues. The germline V gene encodes CDR1 SGHTS and CDR2 YDEGEE. CDR3 DNA: TGTGCCAGCAGCTTGGTTCCTCCACCGAATCAAGAGACCCAGTACTTC. Translating gives CASSLVPPPNQETQYF.